One and the same sample provided the 23 T cell receptor beta chains below, sequenced in a study of shared clonotypes between healthy human individuals. Profiling relied on immunoSEQ multiplex PCR, and the TCRdb table lists in-frame clones only, not all of them. The sample contains hundreds of thousands of clones, around 95% of which appear only once. The naive CD8 subset, CD45RO-negative cells positively selected for CCR7, excluded terminally differentiated effector memory CD45RA+ cells. The sequencing sample was made of naive CD8+ T cells sorted from blood. The receptors originated from a woman in her thirties in good health.

CDR3 bases: TGCGCCAGCAGAGATATCCGGGACAACTACGAGCAGTACTTC. Protein: CASRDIRDNYEQYF. V gene TRBV10-2 combines with J gene TRBJ2-7; D might be TRBD1 (6 bases). CDR1 is WSHSY, CDR2 SAAADI, per germline. This CDR3 has 14 amino acids. Deletions cut 6 bases from V and 3 bases from J, with 15 bases between.

The chain has TRBV5-1 and TRBJ2-5; D is uncertain. Trimming stripped 0 bases from V and 5 bases from J, with 11 bases between. The CDR3 contains 14 residues. From germline, CDR1 is SGHRS and CDR2 YFSETQ. CDR3 protein: CASSLEAPWETQYF. The CDR3 DNA sequence: TGCGCCAGCAGCTTGGAGGCTCCTTGGGAGACCCAGTACTTC.

The chain combines TRBV11-2 with TRBJ2-1; a weak D match, TRBD2 (5 bases). Germline-derived CDR1 and CDR2 are SGHAT and FQNNGV. The V gene lost 3 bases and the J gene lost 5 bases, with 8 bases spanning the gap. This CDR3 comprises 13 residues. CDR3 sequence reads: CASSFREHNEQFF. The DNA of the CDR3 is TGTGCCAGCAGCTTCCGGGAACACAATGAGCAGTTCTTC.

Comments on this clone: The sample has other DNA sequences that encode this CDR3 too. This CDR3 reads CASSLVGSYEQYF. In nucleotides, the CDR3 is TGTGCCAGCAGCTTGGTGGGGAGCTACGAGCAGTACTTC. The chain has TRBV5-6 and TRBJ2-7; weak D call: TRBD2 (5 bases). Germline values: CDR1 SGHDT, CDR2 YYEEEE. The CDR3 sequence is 13 residues long. Deletions cut 0 bases from V and 3 bases from J, with 7 bases between.

V is TRBV27 and J is TRBJ1-5, with TRBD1 as a possible D gene (5 bases). This CDR3 spans 14 amino acids. V dropped 2 bases and J dropped 5 bases, with 10 bases sitting between them. Germline values: CDR1 MNHEY, CDR2 SMNVEV (reference sequence). The CDR3 protein is CASSLLRGHQPQHF. The CDR3 nucleotides are TGTGCCAGCAGTTTACTTCGGGGCCATCAGCCCCAGCATTTT.

This sequence joins TRBV5-1 and TRBJ2-1; TRBD2 matches at 8 bases. V dropped 5 bases and J dropped 0; count of bases not matched to a gene: 13. The CDR3 loop spans 18 amino acids. The germline V gene has CDR1 SGHRS and CDR2 YFSETQ. Here the CDR3 reads CASRRGRASGSSYNEQFF. The DNA for the CDR3 is TGCGCCAGCAGACGGGGAAGAGCGAGCGGGAGCTCCTACAATGAGCAGTTCTTC.

J is TRBJ1-2 and V is TRBV6-4; D might be TRBD1 (5 bases). Germline CDR1 is MRHNA and CDR2 is SNTAGT. V lost 6 bases, J lost 7 bases, and 9 bases lay in between. The CDR3 runs to 11 residues. The CDR3 region is CASRPGLGYTF. For the CDR3, the DNA is TGTGCCAGCAGACCGGGACTTGGCTACACCTTC.

This rearrangement joins TRBV28 to TRBJ1-2, with 10 bases identical to TRBD1. Per the germline V gene, CDR1 is MDHEN and CDR2 is SYDVKM. The CDR3 has 14 residues. V shed 4 bases, J shed 8 bases, and the junction held 7 bases outside the gene matches. The CDR3 protein is CASSYAGTGVGYTF. The CDR3 DNA sequence: TGTGCCAGCAGTTACGCCGGGACAGGGGTCGGCTACACCTTC.

This rearrangement joins TRBV10-2 to TRBJ1-2; no definite D call. CDR1 and CDR2 (germline): WSHSY, SAAADI. The CDR3 sequence is 15 residues long. V gave up 7 bases and J gave up 5 bases, with 20 bases separating them. CDR3 nucleotide sequence: TGCGCCAGCAAGTCGGAGGAGCGAACGTTATATGGCTACACCTTC. Translated: CASKSEERTLYGYTF.

The rearrangement joins TRBV28 to TRBJ1-1, with D maybe TRBD1 (5 bases). Germline assignment: CDR1 MDHEN and CDR2 SYDVKM. The V gene lost 6 bases and the J gene lost 1 base, with 9 bases spanning the gap. The CDR3 sequence is 13 residues long. The CDR3 nucleotides are TGTGCCAGCAGGCATCAGGGGAACACTGAAGCTTTCTTT. Residues: CASRHQGNTEAFF.

The CDR3 sequence: CASRSRAAEQFF. The CDR3 DNA reads TGTGCAAGTCGCTCTCGAGCCGCTGAGCAGTTCTTC. The genes are TRBV12-2 and TRBJ2-1; the listed D gene, TRBD2, was not tested against the DNA. TRBV12-2 is tagged as a pseudogene. CDR3 length equals 12 residues.

The chain combines TRBV6-5 with TRBJ1-5; possible D gene TRBD1, 6 bases. CDR3 length: 15 amino acids. V lost 8 bases and J lost 6, with 20 bases in between. The germline CDR1 and CDR2 sequences are MNHEY and SVGAGI. CDR3 in amino acids: CASSVPRGPGQPQHF. In nucleotides, the CDR3 is TGTGCCAGCTCTGTCCCCAGGGGACCTGGTCAGCCCCAGCATTTT.

V gene TRBV7-9 combines with J gene TRBJ1-1; D possibly corresponds to TRBD1 (5 bases). The germline V gene encodes CDR1 SEHNR and CDR2 FQNEAQ (reference sequence). The CDR3 loop spans 15 amino acids. V was trimmed by 1 base and J by 1 base, leaving 10 bases between them. The CDR3 DNA reads as TGTGCCAGCAGCTTAGTGGGGCAGCCGAACACTGAAGCTTTCTTT. Translated, it gives CASSLVGQPNTEAFF.

This chain's CDR3 is CASSDFAGSKNIQYF. CDR3 sequence (DNA): TGTGCCAGCAGCGATTTTGCAGGGTCCAAAAACATTCAGTACTTC. The V gene is TRBV5-4, the J gene TRBJ2-4, with a possible D match to TRBD1 (5 bases). The CDR3 consists of 15 residues. Between the trimmed V and J ends, which lost 4 bases and 2 bases, there was a span of 13 bases. CDR1 and CDR2 (germline): SGHNT, YYREEE (reference sequence).

The genes are TRBV13 and TRBJ1-2; D is unresolved. This CDR3 is 15 amino acids long. In germline, CDR1 is PRHDT, CDR2 FYEKMQ (reference sequence). V was shortened by 6 bases and J by 4 bases, with 18 bases between the two germline ends. CDR3 residues: CASRGDRTDFYGYTF. CDR3 nucleotide sequence: TGTGCCAGCAGGGGAGATCGGACCGACTTCTATGGCTACACCTTC.

This chain connects TRBV28 to TRBJ2-1; 10 bases fit TRBD2. Germline V gives CDR1 MDHEN, CDR2 SYDVKM. This CDR3 comprises 17 residues. V gave up 4 bases and J gave up 6 bases; unmatched junction bases: 12. CDR3 sequence (DNA): TGTGCCAGCAGTTCGCCCCTTGGGACTAGCGTGACCAATGAGCAGTTCTTC. Its protein is CASSSPLGTSVTNEQFF.

The chain uses TRBV4-1 and TRBJ2-7, with TRBD1 matching over 7 bases. The germline V gene encodes CDR1 MGHRA and CDR2 YSYEKL. The CDR3 covers 14 residues. J gave up 5 bases and V 6 bases, and 10 bases lay outside the gene matches. The CDR3 nucleotides are TGCGCCAGCAGTCACACGACAGGGAAACACGAGCAGTACTTC. Its protein is CASSHTTGKHEQYF.

About this clone itself: The sample carries other DNA sequences with the same CDR3. CDR3 sequence: CASSLSAYNEQFF. CDR3 bases: TGTGCCAGCAGTTTATCGGCGTACAATGAGCAGTTCTTC. This chain uses TRBV27 with TRBJ2-1; D unclear. The CDR3 runs to 13 residues. Germline-derived CDR1 and CDR2 are MNHEY and SMNVEV (reference sequence). V lost 0 bases and J lost 4, with 4 bases in between.

This clone has only one observation. This chain connects TRBV28 to TRBJ2-5; D is possibly TRBD2 (6 bases). V lost 11 bases, J lost 1 base, and 14 bases lay in between. The CDR3 is made up of 13 amino acids. The V gene's germline CDR1 is MDHEN and CDR2 SYDVKM. Here the CDR3 reads CASRGGSQETQYF. As DNA, the CDR3 is TGTGCCTCACGAGGAGGGAGCCAAGAGACCCAGTACTTC.

DNA of the CDR3: TGCGCCAGCAGCCCCAATGACAGGGGGCGCCGCTACGAGCAGTACTTC. Translation gives CASSPNDRGRRYEQYF. J is TRBJ2-7 and V is TRBV5-1; 10 nucleotides align to TRBD1. Losses at the gene ends were 4 bases for V and 3 bases for J; bases not matched to a gene: 10. This CDR3 is built from 16 residues. Germline V CDR1 and CDR2: SGHRS, YFSETQ.

The V call is TRBV5-6, the J call TRBJ2-3; D gene uncertain. V was shortened by 0 bases and J by 11 bases, with 13 bases between the two germline ends. The CDR3 sequence is 13 residues long. The germline V gene encodes CDR1 SGHDT and CDR2 YYEEEE. The CDR3 reads CASSLGGVSGQYF. The CDR3, as DNA: TGTGCCAGCAGCTTGGGAGGAGTGAGTGGGCAGTATTTT.

J is TRBJ1-2 and V is TRBV19, with 8 bases that match TRBD1. Germline assignment: CDR1 LNHDA and CDR2 SQIVND (reference sequence). The junction had 6 bases not matched to a gene; V was cut back by 6 bases and J by 6 bases. The CDR3 spans 13 residues. The CDR3 is CASREGQGHGYTF. The CDR3 DNA sequence: TGTGCCAGTAGAGAAGGACAGGGTCATGGCTACACCTTC.

The V call is TRBV10-3, the J call TRBJ2-7; no definite D call. V was pared by 3 bases and J by 2 bases, with 11 bases between. Germline V CDR1 and CDR2: ENHRY, SYGVKD. This CDR3 contains 14 residues. CDR3 DNA sequence: TGTGCCATCAGTGACACGGGCCCCACCTACGAGCAGTACTTC. Protein: CAISDTGPTYEQYF.